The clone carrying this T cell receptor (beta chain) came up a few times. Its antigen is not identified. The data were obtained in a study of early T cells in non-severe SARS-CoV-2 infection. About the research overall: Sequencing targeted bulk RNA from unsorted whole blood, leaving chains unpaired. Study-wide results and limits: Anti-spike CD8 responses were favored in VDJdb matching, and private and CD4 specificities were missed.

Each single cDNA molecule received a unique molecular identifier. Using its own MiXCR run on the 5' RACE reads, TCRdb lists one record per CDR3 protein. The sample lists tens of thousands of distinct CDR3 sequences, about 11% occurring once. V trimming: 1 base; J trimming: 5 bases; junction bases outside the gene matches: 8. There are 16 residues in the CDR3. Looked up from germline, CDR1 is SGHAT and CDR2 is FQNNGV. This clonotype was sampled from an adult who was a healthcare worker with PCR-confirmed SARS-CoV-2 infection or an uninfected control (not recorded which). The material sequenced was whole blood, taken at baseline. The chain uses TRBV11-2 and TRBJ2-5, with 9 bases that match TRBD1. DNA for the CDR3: TGTGCCAGCAGCTTAGTAGACAGGGGGGCTCGGGAGACCCAGTACTTC. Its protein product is CASSLVDRGARETQYF.